This T cell receptor beta chain was recorded in a study of T cell changes during pregnancy in multiple sclerosis. The CDR3 loop spans 15 amino acids. The ends lost 4 bases at V and 4 bases at J; junction bases unmatched: 9. Per the germline V gene, CDR1 is SGHRS and CDR2 is YFSETQ. Clones were read by immunoSEQ multiplex PCR, and TCRdb kept only the in-frame ones, dropping some. There are about 84,000 clones in the sample; approximately 95% occur only once, and about 0.94% lies in the top ten. This clone appeared once. This rearrangement joins TRBV5-1 to TRBJ1-1, with 8 nucleotides matching TRBD1. The sample in question was peripheral blood, obtained in the second trimester of pregnancy. The receptor was isolated from a female donor in good health, enrolled as a control in a pregnancy study. The CDR3 protein is CASSLFGQGGTEAFF. In nucleotides, the CDR3 is TGCGCCAGCAGCCTTTTCGGACAGGGAGGCACTGAAGCTTTCTTT.